A single sample gave rise to the 30 T cell receptor beta chains below, sequenced in a study of shared clonotypes between healthy human individuals. Clones were sequenced by immunoSEQ multiplex PCR, and TCRdb holds only the in-frame ones, with some missing. The data contain roughly 500,000 clones, about 96% of them seen just once; the ten biggest clones take up about 0.054%. Specimen: naive CD4+ T cells sorted from blood. As for subset: CD45RA+ positively selected. The receptors come from a woman aged 25-40 years in good health.

This chain uses TRBV28 with TRBJ2-5; perhaps TRBD1 as D (6 bases). The J call may be wrong; the DNA end is better matched by TRBJ2-7. Per the germline V gene, CDR1 is MDHEN and CDR2 is SYDVKM. The CDR3 runs 14 residues. The CDR3 loop is CASNSRGPKYEQYF. The CDR3 DNA sequence: TGTGCCAGCAACAGCAGGGGACCCAAATACGAGCAGTACTTC.

V gene TRBV28 combines with J gene TRBJ2-7; either TRBD1 or TRBD2 may fit D (5 bases each). With 6 bases removed from V and 6 bases from J, the gap between germline ends came to 24 bases. This CDR3 region has 16 residues. Germline lookup yields CDR1 MDHEN and CDR2 SYDVKM. CDR3 bases: TGTGCCAGCAGAGCTCTAGATGGGTCCTCGAGGGGCGAGCAGTACTTC. Amino acid sequence: CASRALDGSSRGEQYF.

This clone was seen a single time. This sample also contains other DNA sequences that code for the same CDR3. This rearrangement joins TRBV5-1 to TRBJ1-1; no definite D call. The CDR3 length is 14 residues. V was trimmed by 0 bases and J by 1 base, leaving 7 bases between them. Germline CDR1 is SGHRS and CDR2 is YFSETQ. The CDR3 sequence is CASSLAPGNTEAFF. CDR3 nucleotide sequence: TGCGCCAGCAGCTTGGCTCCGGGGAACACTGAAGCTTTCTTT.

The rearrangement uses TRBV25-1 and TRBJ2-1; TRBD2 matches at 13 bases. V dropped 3 bases and J dropped 14; count of bases not matched to a gene: 4. This CDR3 is 13 amino acids long. Germline V gene data show CDR1 as MGHDK and CDR2 as SYGVNS. The CDR3 loop reads CASSERTSGRKFF. CDR3 coding DNA: TGTGCCAGCAGTGAGAGGACTAGCGGGAGAAAGTTCTTC.

Only one count was recorded for this clone. V and J are TRBV7-2 and TRBJ2-1; D might be TRBD2 (6 bases). This CDR3 comprises 14 residues. The germline V gene encodes CDR1 SGHTA and CDR2 FQGNSA. V lost 6 bases, J lost 6 bases, and 15 bases lay in between. CDR3 in amino acids: CASRNAGRINEQFF. Here the CDR3 DNA reads TGTGCCAGCAGAAACGCGGGACGGATCAATGAGCAGTTCTTC. Variable domain in full (rest from reference TRBV7-2 and TRBJ2-1): GAGVSQSPSNKVTEKGKDVELRCDPISGHTALYWYRQSLGQGLEFLIYFQGNSAPDKSGLPSDRFSAERTGGSVSTLTIQRTQQEDSAVYLCASRNAGRINEQFFGPGTRLTVL.

As regards this clone: Other DNA variants within this sample encode the same CDR3. The V gene is TRBV6-1, the J gene TRBJ1-4; D is unresolved. V was pared by 3 bases and J by 8 bases, with 7 bases between. The V gene's germline CDR1 is MNHNS and CDR2 SASEGT. The CDR3 is 12 residues long. The CDR3 DNA reads as TGTGCCAGCAGTGAGCGCGGGGAAAAACTGTTTTTT. It encodes CASSERGEKLFF.

The V and J genes are TRBV7-2 and TRBJ1-4; 7 nucleotides match TRBD1. Losses at the gene ends were 1 base for V and 8 bases for J; bases not matched to a gene: 4. Germline CDR1 SGHTA, CDR2 FQGNSA. The CDR3 extends over 14 amino acids. The CDR3 DNA reads as TGTGCCAGCAGCTTAGGACAGGGCGCCGAAAAACTGTTTTTT. As protein: CASSLGQGAEKLFF.

V and J are TRBV10-3 and TRBJ1-1; D uncertain. The germline V and J ends were trimmed by 10 bases and 4 bases, with 13 bases remaining between them. Germline V gene sequence: CDR1 ENHRY, CDR2 SYGVKD. This CDR3 spans 12 amino acids. CDR3 protein: CAKETKATEAFF. The DNA for the CDR3 is TGTGCCAAGGAAACAAAGGCCACTGAAGCTTTCTTT.

The chain recombines TRBV4-2 with TRBJ2-5; 10 bases are a match to TRBD1. The assigned J gene may be wrong: the sequence end matches TRBJ2-7 better. Germline CDR1 and CDR2: LGHNA and YNFKEQ. The CDR3 length is 17 residues. The CDR3 nucleotides are TGTGCCAGCAGCCAAGTCCAAGGGGGACAGGGGTTGTACGAGCAGTACTTC. It codes for CASSQVQGGQGLYEQYF.

The chain has TRBV10-3 and TRBJ2-7, with 7 bases identical to TRBD2. This CDR3 has 15 residues. Trimming at V came to 2 bases and at J to 0 bases, leaving 4 bases not matched to a gene. Per germline, CDR1 ENHRY and CDR2 SYGVKD. Here the CDR3 DNA reads TGTGCCATCAGTGAGCGGGAGGCAAGCTCCTACGAGCAGTACTTC. Translated: CAISEREASSYEQYF.

This chain connects TRBV28 to TRBJ1-2; D is ambiguous. The germline V gene has CDR1 MDHEN and CDR2 SYDVKM. The CDR3 contains 12 residues. Trimming shortened V by 6 bases and J by 8 bases, and 13 bases separated the two germline ends. CDR3 in amino acids: CASRDLPRGYTF. The CDR3 region has the DNA TGTGCCAGCAGGGACTTACCTCGGGGCTACACCTTC.

Remarks on this clone: This specimen includes other DNA sequences encoding the same CDR3. This sequence joins TRBV11-2 and TRBJ1-1; D not certain. Trimming shortened V by 2 bases and J by 0 bases, and 4 bases separated the two germline ends. CDR1 is SGHAT, CDR2 FQNNGV, per germline. The CDR3 is 13 amino acids. The chain's CDR3 is CASSLRLNTEAFF. CDR3 in DNA: TGTGCCAGCAGCTTAAGACTGAACACTGAAGCTTTCTTT.

The chain combines TRBV7-2 with TRBJ2-5; TRBD1 is a possible D gene (5 bases). The end of the DNA is better explained by TRBJ2-7, so the J call may be wrong. Per the germline V gene, CDR1 is SGHTA and CDR2 is FQGNSA. The CDR3 spans 14 residues. The CDR3 reads CASSFERGSYEQYF. The CDR3 region has the DNA TGTGCCAGCAGCTTCGAAAGGGGCTCCTACGAGCAGTACTTC.

The chain uses TRBV10-3 and TRBJ2-1; 7 bases map to TRBD1. The J segment lost 4 bases and the V segment lost 6 bases, leaving 3 bases of the junction unmatched. Germline CDR1 ENHRY, CDR2 SYGVKD. The CDR3 extends over 13 amino acids. The DNA for the CDR3 is TGTGCCATCAGCCCGGGACAGTACAATGAGCAGTTCTTC. It is translated as CAISPGQYNEQFF.

J is TRBJ2-7 and V is TRBV28; TRBD1 is a possible D gene (5 bases). This CDR3 is built from 15 residues. V was shortened by 1 base and J by 0 bases, with 10 bases between the two germline ends. Germline CDR1 MDHEN, CDR2 SYDVKM. CDR3 in amino acids: CASSLLPDNSYEQYF. In DNA, the CDR3 is TGTGCCAGCAGTTTATTACCGGACAACTCCTACGAGCAGTACTTC. Using reference TRBV28 and TRBJ2-7 for the parts outside the CDR3, the full variable domain is DVKVTQSSRYLVKRTGEKVFLECVQDMDHENMFWYRQDPGLGLRLIYFSYDVKMKEKGDIPEGYSVSREKKERFSLILESASTNQTSMYLCASSLLPDNSYEQYFGPGTRLTVT.

A few counts support this clone. V usage is TRBV27 and J usage is TRBJ2-7; D is undetermined. CDR3 length: 14 amino acids. Germline V gives CDR1 MNHEY, CDR2 SMNVEV (reference sequence). V was clipped by 5 bases and J by 7 bases, with 18 bases between them. CDR3 loop: CASSIRTGVREQYF. CDR3 sequence (DNA): TGTGCCAGCAGTATACGGACCGGCGTAAGGGAGCAGTACTTC.

The chain combines TRBV5-1 with TRBJ2-1; 9 nucleotides align to TRBD2. The CDR3 is 19 residues long. V shed 2 bases, J shed 10 bases, and the junction held 22 bases outside the gene matches. Germline CDR1 SGHRS, CDR2 YFSETQ. This chain's CDR3 is CASSFIPLPSGETAREQFF. The CDR3 DNA is TGCGCCAGCAGCTTTATACCGTTACCTAGCGGGGAGACCGCCCGGGAGCAGTTCTTC.

This chain joins TRBV14 and TRBJ2-2; TRBD2 matches at 7 bases. V lost 4 bases, J lost 0 bases, and 14 bases stayed unmatched. This CDR3 is built from 19 residues. Germline V gives CDR1 SGHDN, CDR2 FVKESK. The CDR3 bases are TGTGCCAGCAGCCTCACACCCGGGGGGTCGGGGCCGAACACCGGGGAGCTGTTTTTT. Protein: CASSLTPGGSGPNTGELFF.

The CDR3 here is CASSPGAGTGGEVGMNTEAFF. The DNA of the CDR3 is TGCGCCAGCAGCCCGGGGGCCGGGACAGGGGGCGAAGTAGGGATGAACACTGAAGCTTTCTTT. V and J are TRBV5-1 and TRBJ1-1; 12 bases agree with TRBD1. The CDR3 runs 21 residues. CDR1 is SGHRS, CDR2 YFSETQ, per germline. V shed 4 bases and J 0 bases; nucleotides not matched to a gene: 19. The full variable domain, completed using reference TRBV5-1 and TRBJ1-1, is KAGVTQTPRYLIKTRGQQVTLSCSPISGHRSVSWYQQTPGQGLQFLFEYFSETQRNKGNFPGRFSGRQFSNSRSEMNVSTLELGDSALYLCASSPGAGTGGEVGMNTEAFFGQGTRLTVV.

This rearrangement joins TRBV5-1 to TRBJ2-3, with TRBD1 as a possible D gene (6 bases). Germline CDR1 and CDR2: SGHRS and YFSETQ. CDR3 length equals 16 residues. V dropped 4 bases and J dropped 2 bases, with 17 bases sitting between them. The CDR3 reads CASSASPQGITDTQYF. The CDR3 coding sequence is TGCGCCAGCAGCGCTTCACCTCAGGGGATCACAGATACGCAGTATTTT.

V gene TRBV4-2 combines with J gene TRBJ2-4; 8 bases line up with TRBD1. CDR1 and CDR2 (germline): LGHNA, YNFKEQ. The CDR3 is 18 residues long. V gave up 5 bases and J gave up 3 bases; unmatched junction bases: 15. CDR3 region: CASSLLRDRSGGKNIQYF. The DNA for the CDR3 is TGTGCCAGCAGCTTGCTGCGGGACAGGTCGGGTGGCAAAAACATTCAGTACTTC.

The chain recombines TRBV25-1 with TRBJ2-2; perhaps TRBD2 as D (6 bases). Germline CDR1 reads MGHDK; CDR2 reads SYGVNS. Trimming left V 2 bases short and J 0 bases short, with 10 bases between. The CDR3 has 16 amino acids. CDR3 DNA sequence: TGTGCCAGCAGTGAACTTAGCGGAACGAACACCGGGGAGCTGTTTTTT. Amino acid sequence: CASSELSGTNTGELFF.

The chain recombines TRBV27 with TRBJ2-3; 7 bases agree with TRBD2. CDR3 length equals 18 residues. Germline-derived CDR1 and CDR2 are MNHEY and SMNVEV (reference sequence). The V and J ends lost 0 bases and 2 bases, in that order; junction bases with no gene match: 11. The CDR3 DNA is TGTGCCAGCAGTTTATCCCCTCTAGGGGAGGGTTACACAGATACGCAGTATTTT. Residues: CASSLSPLGEGYTDTQYF.

This clone was counted once. This CDR3 is CASSLPGQGNTEAFF. In DNA form, the CDR3 reads TGTGCCAGCAGCCTACCGGGACAGGGGAACACTGAAGCTTTCTTT. This chain joins TRBV4-2 and TRBJ1-1; 9 nucleotides agree with TRBD1. Germline CDR1 and CDR2: LGHNA and YNFKEQ. V was clipped by 4 bases and J by 1 base; unmatched bases: 4. The CDR3 totals 15 residues.

This sequence joins TRBV18 and TRBJ1-2; D possibly corresponds to TRBD1 (6 bases). V was cut by 2 bases and J by 7 bases, with 17 bases left in between. The CDR3 extends over 15 amino acids. Germline assignment: CDR1 KGHSH and CDR2 LQKENI. The CDR3 loop reads CASSPELQQGGGYTF. The CDR3 DNA sequence: TGTGCCAGCTCACCAGAGTTGCAACAGGGAGGTGGCTACACCTTC.

The rearrangement links TRBV11-2 to TRBJ1-3; D is unclear. CDR1 SGHAT and CDR2 FQNNGV come from the germline V gene. The V gene lost 4 bases and the J gene lost 0 bases, with 10 bases spanning the gap. The CDR3 covers 15 residues. In DNA, the CDR3 is TGTGCCAGCAGCTCTCCTGGTGGCTCTGGAAACACCATATATTTT. Encoded protein: CASSSPGGSGNTIYF.

The V call is TRBV18, the J call TRBJ2-5; TRBD1 might be the D (6 bases). The J call is uncertain, as TRBJ2-7 better fits the DNA end. Germline V lookup: CDR1 KGHSH, CDR2 LQKENI. The CDR3 extends over 13 amino acids. Written as DNA, the CDR3 is TGTGCCAGCTCATCTACAGGGAACCACGAGCAGTACTTC. Protein sequence: CASSSTGNHEQYF.

The gene calls are TRBV27 and TRBJ2-7; D gene uncertain. Looked up from germline, CDR1 is MNHEY and CDR2 is SMNVEV (reference sequence). The ends were cut back, 5 bases at V and 0 bases at J, with 14 bases in the middle. CDR3 length: 15 residues. The CDR3 reads CASSRPGSYSYEQYF. The CDR3, as DNA: TGTGCCAGCAGTCGCCCGGGCTCCTACTCCTACGAGCAGTACTTC.

The gene calls are TRBV10-2 and TRBJ2-7, with D unresolved. This CDR3 is built from 13 residues. V was trimmed by 10 bases and J by 2 bases, leaving 15 bases between them. Germline V CDR1 and CDR2: WSHSY, SAAADI. CDR3 nucleotide sequence: TGCGCCACCGCGACGGCGCAACCCTACGAGCAGTACTTC. Translation: CATATAQPYEQYF.

V and J are TRBV25-1 and TRBJ1-1; unclear D gene. The CDR3 consists of 15 residues. Germline loops: CDR1 MGHDK, CDR2 SYGVNS. V dropped 8 bases and J dropped 9 bases, with 25 bases sitting between them. CDR3 amino acids: CASEKNGVPATKAFF. The CDR3 region has the DNA TGTGCCAGCGAAAAGAACGGGGTTCCCGCGACTAAAGCTTTCTTT. The whole variable domain, remainder taken from reference TRBV25-1 and TRBJ1-1, is EADIYQTPRYLVIGTGKKITLECSQTMGHDKMYWYQQDPGMELHLIHYSYGVNSTEKGDLSSESTVSRIRTEHFPLTLESARPSHTSQYLCASEKNGVPATKAFFGQGTRLTVV.